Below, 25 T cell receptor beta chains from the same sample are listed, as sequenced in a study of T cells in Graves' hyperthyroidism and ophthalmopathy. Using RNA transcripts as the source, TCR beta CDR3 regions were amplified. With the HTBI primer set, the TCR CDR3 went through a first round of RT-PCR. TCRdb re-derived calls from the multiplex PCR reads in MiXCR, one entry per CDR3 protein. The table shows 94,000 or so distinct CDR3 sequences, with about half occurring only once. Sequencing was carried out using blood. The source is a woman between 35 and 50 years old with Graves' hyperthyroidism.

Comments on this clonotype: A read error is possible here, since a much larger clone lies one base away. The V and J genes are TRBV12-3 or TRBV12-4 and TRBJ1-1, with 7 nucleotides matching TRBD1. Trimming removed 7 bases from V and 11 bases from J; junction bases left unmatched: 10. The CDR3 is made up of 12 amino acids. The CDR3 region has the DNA TGTGCCAGCACTGGAAAGGGGGCAGGCGCTTTCTTT. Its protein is CASTGKGAGAFF.

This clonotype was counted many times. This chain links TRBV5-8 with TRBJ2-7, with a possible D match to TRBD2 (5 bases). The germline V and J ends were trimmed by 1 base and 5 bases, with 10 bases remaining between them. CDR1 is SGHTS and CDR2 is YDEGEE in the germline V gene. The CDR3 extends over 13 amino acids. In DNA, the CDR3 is TGTGCCAGCAGCTTGCGGGGTGGCAACGAGCAGTACTTC. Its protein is CASSLRGGNEQYF.

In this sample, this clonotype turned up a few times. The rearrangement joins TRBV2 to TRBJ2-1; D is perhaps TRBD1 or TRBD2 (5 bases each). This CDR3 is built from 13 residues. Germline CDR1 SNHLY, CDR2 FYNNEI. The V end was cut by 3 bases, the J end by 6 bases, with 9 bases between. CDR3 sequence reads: CASSDGTRNEQFF. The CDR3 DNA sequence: TGTGCCAGCAGTGATGGGACCCGCAATGAGCAGTTCTTC.

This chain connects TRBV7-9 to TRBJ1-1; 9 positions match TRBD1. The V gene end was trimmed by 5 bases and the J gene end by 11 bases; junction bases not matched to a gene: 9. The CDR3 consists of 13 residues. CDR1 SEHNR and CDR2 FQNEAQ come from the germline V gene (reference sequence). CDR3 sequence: CASSRTGGRVAFF. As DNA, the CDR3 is TGTGCCAGCAGCCGAACAGGGGGCAGGGTGGCTTTCTTT. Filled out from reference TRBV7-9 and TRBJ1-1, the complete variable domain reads DTGVSQNPRHKITKRGQNVTFRCDPISEHNRLYWYRQTLGQGPEFLTYFQNEAQLEKSRLLSDRFSAERPKGSFSTLEIQRTEQGDSAMYLCASSRTGGRVAFFGQGTRLTVV.

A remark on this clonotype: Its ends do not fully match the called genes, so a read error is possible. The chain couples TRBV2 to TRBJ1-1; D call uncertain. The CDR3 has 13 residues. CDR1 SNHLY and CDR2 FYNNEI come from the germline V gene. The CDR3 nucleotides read TGTGCCAGCAGTGACGGGCGAGACACTGAAGCTTCCTTT. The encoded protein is CASSDGRDTEASF. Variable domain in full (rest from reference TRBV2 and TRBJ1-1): EPEVTQTPSHQVTQMGQEVILRCVPISNHLYFYWYRQILGQKVEFLVSFYNNEISEKSEIFDDQFSVERPDGSNFTLKIRSTKLEDSAMYFCASSDGRDTEASFGQGTRLTVV.

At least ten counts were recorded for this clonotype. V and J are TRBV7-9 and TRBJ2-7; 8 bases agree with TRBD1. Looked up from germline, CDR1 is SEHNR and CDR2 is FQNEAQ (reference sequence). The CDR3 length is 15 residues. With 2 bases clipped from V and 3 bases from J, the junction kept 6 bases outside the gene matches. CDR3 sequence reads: CASSLSAGGVYEQYF. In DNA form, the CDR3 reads TGTGCCAGCAGCTTAAGTGCAGGGGGCGTCTACGAGCAGTACTTC. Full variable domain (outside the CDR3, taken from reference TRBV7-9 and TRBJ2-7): DTGVSQNPRHKITKRGQNVTFRCDPISEHNRLYWYRQTLGQGPEFLTYFQNEAQLEKSRLLSDRFSAERPKGSFSTLEIQRTEQGDSAMYLCASSLSAGGVYEQYFGPGTRLTVT.

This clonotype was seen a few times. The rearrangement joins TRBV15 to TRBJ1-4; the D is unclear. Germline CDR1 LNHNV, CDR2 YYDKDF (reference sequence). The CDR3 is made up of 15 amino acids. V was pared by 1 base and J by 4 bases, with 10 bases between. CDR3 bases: TGTGCCACCAGCAGAGTTGGCCTTCTTAATGAAAAACTGTTTTTT. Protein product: CATSRVGLLNEKLFF.

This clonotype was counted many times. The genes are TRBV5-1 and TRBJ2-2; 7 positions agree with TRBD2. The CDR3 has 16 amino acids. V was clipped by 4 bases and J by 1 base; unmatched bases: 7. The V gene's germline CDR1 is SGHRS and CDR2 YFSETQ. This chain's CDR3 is CASSELAAWNTGELFF. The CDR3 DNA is TGCGCCAGCAGCGAGCTAGCGGCATGGAACACCGGGGAGCTGTTTTTT.

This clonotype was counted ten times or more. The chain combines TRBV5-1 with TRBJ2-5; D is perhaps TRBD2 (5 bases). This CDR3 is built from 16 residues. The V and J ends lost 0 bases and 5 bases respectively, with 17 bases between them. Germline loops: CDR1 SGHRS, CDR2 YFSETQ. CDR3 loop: CASSLASPGMGETQYF. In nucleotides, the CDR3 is TGCGCCAGCAGCTTGGCATCCCCGGGGATGGGGGAGACCCAGTACTTC.

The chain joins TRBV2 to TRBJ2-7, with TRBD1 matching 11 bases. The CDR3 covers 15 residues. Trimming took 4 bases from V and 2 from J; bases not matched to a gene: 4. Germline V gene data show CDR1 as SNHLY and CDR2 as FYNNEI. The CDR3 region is CASSAQDRGPYEQYF. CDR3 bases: TGTGCCAGCAGTGCCCAGGACAGGGGGCCCTACGAGCAGTACTTC.

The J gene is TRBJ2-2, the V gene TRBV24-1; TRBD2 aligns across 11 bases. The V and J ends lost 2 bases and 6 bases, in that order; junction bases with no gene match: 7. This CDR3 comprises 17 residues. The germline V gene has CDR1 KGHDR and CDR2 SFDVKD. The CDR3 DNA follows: TGTGCCACCAGTGATTCGACTAGCGGGACTTCCTCCGGGGAGCTGTTTTTT. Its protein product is CATSDSTSGTSSGELFF.

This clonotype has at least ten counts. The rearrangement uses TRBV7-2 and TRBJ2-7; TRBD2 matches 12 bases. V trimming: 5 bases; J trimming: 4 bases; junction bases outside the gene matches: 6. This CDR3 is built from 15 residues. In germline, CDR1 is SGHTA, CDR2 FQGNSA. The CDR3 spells CASSKLTSGSYEQYF. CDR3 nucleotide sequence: TGTGCCAGCAGCAAGTTGACTAGCGGGAGTTACGAGCAGTACTTC.

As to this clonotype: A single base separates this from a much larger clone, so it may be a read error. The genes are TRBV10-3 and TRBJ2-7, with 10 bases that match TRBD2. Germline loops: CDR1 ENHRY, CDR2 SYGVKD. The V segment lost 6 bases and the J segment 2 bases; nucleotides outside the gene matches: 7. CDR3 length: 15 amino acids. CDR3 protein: CAISSVAGGTYEQYF. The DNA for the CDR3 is TGTGCCATCAGCTCCGTAGCGGGAGGTACCTACGAGCAGTACTTC.

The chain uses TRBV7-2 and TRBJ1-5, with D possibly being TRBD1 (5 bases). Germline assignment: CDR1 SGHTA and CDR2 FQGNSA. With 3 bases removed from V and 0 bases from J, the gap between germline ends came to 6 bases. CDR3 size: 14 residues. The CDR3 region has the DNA TGTGCCAGCAGCTTCGGGACTAGCAATCAGCCCCAGCATTTT. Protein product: CASSFGTSNQPQHF.

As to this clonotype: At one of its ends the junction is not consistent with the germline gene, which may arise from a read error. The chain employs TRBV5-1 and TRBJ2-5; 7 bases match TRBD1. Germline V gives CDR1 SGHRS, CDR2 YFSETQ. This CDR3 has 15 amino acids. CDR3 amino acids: CASSLAGDREEAQYF. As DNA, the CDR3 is TGCGCCAGCAGCTTGGCCGGGGACAGAGAAGAGGCCCAGTACTTC.

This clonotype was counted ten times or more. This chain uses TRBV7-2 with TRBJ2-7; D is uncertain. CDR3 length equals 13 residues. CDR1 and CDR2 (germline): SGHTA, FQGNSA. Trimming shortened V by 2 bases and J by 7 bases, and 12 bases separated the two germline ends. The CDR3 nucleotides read TGTGCCAGCAGCTTACGGCGGTTTAAAGAGCAGTACTTC. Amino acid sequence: CASSLRRFKEQYF.

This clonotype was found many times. The CDR3: CASSLEGQGGQPQHF. In DNA form, the CDR3 reads TGTGCCAGCAGTTTAGAGGGACAGGGTGGCCAGCCCCAGCATTTT. The chain employs TRBV12-3 or TRBV12-4 and TRBJ1-5; 9 bases line up with TRBD1. This CDR3 is built from 15 residues. V dropped 1 base and J dropped 7; count of bases not matched to a gene: 5.

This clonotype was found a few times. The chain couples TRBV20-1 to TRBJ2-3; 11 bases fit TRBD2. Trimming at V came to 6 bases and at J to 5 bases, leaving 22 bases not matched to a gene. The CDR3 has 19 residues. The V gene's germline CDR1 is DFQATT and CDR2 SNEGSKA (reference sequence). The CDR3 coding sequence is TGCAGTGCCCCGCCTGTGATGGTAGCGGGAGGGCCGGTTCGAGATACGCAGTATTTT. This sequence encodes CSAPPVMVAGGPVRDTQYF.

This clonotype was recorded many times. In nucleotides, the CDR3 is TGTGCCAGCAGCTGGGGGACTAGCGGGAGGGCCAGCCAAGAGACCCAGTACTTC. Encoded protein: CASSWGTSGRASQETQYF. The genes are TRBV7-8 and TRBJ2-5; TRBD2 aligns across 16 bases. Trimming took 4 bases from V and 1 from J; bases not matched to a gene: 6. CDR3 length equals 18 residues. CDR1 and CDR2 (germline): SGHVS, FQNEAQ.

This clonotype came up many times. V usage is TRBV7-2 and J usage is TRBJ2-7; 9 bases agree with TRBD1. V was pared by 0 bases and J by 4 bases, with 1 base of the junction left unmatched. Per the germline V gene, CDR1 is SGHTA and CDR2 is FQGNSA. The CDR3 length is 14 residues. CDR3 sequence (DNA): TGTGCCAGCAGCTTAGCGGGACAGGGATACGAGCAGTACTTC. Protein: CASSLAGQGYEQYF.

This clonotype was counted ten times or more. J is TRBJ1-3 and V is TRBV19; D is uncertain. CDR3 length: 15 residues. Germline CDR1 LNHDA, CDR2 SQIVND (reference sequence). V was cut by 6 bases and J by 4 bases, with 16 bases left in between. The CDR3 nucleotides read TGTGCCAGTAGACACGACCCCGGGAGCGGAAACACCATATATTTT. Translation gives CASRHDPGSGNTIYF.

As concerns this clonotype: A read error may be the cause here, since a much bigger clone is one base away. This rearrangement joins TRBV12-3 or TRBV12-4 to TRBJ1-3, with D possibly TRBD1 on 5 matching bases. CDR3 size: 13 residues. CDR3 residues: CASSLGTRNTTYF. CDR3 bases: TGTGCCAGCAGTTTAGGGACAAGAAACACCACATATTTT.

The CDR3, as DNA: TGCGCCAGCAGTGAGCCAAACACAGATACGCAGTATTTT. Protein product: CASSEPNTDTQYF. The chain uses TRBV5-1 and TRBJ2-3; unclear D gene. Per germline, CDR1 SGHRS and CDR2 YFSETQ. The CDR3 contains 13 residues. Trimming stripped 5 bases from V and 2 bases from J, with 9 bases between. Variable domain in full (rest from reference TRBV5-1 and TRBJ2-3): KAGVTQTPRYLIKTRGQQVTLSCSPISGHRSVSWYQQTPGQGLQFLFEYFSETQRNKGNFPGRFSGRQFSNSRSEMNVSTLELGDSALYLCASSEPNTDTQYFGPGTRLTVL.

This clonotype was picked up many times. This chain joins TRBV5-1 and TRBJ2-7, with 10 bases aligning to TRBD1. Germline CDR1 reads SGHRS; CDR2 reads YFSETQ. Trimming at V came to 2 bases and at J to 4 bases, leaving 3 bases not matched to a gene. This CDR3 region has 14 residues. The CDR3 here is CASSFGDRGYEQYF. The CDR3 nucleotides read TGCGCCAGCAGCTTCGGGGACAGGGGATACGAGCAGTACTTC.

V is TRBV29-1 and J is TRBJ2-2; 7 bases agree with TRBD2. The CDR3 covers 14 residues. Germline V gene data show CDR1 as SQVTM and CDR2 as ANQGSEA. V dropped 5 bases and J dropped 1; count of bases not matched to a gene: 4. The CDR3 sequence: CSVLRTRNTGELFF. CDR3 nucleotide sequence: TGCAGCGTTTTAAGGACTAGGAACACCGGGGAGCTGTTTTTT.